The 26 T cell receptor beta chains below come from one sample, sequenced in a study of beta chain features in type 1 diabetes. Every isolated RNA sample was fully reverse transcribed, so sequencing captured expressed TCRB transcripts. Assay used: immunoSEQ multiplex PCR; TCRdb lists only in-frame clones, some missing. The data contain 240,000 or so clones, 27% of them singletons. The specimen was central memory CD4+ T cells from blood. The receptor set was obtained from a man aged 25 to 40 in good health.

This clone turned up a few times. The chain combines TRBV18 with TRBJ2-2, with 9 bases aligning to TRBD1. The CDR3 has 17 residues. J gave up 4 bases and V 6 bases, and 12 bases lay outside the gene matches. Germline V gene data show CDR1 as KGHSH and CDR2 as LQKENI. CDR3 loop: CASSGTLGQGSTGELFF. The CDR3 nucleotides are TGTGCCAGCTCCGGAACGTTAGGACAGGGGAGCACCGGGGAGCTGTTTTTT. Combining the CDR3 with reference TRBV18 and TRBJ2-2 gives the whole variable domain NAGVMQNPRHLVRRRGQEARLRCSPMKGHSHVYWYRQLPEEGLKFMVYLQKENIIDESGMPKERFSAEFPKEGPSILRIQQVVRGDSAAYFCASSGTLGQGSTGELFFGEGSRLTVL.

This clone was seen a handful of times. This chain joins TRBV6-5 and TRBJ2-3; 10 bases align to TRBD2. Germline trimming cut 7 bases from V and 6 bases from J; bases unmatched to any gene: 4. This CDR3 spans 13 amino acids. Germline V gene lookup returns CDR1 MNHEY and CDR2 SVGAGI. The CDR3 coding sequence is TGTGCCAGCAAGGGGACTAGCGAGGATACGCAGTATTTT. Translated, it gives CASKGTSEDTQYF.

This clone was observed at least ten times. This rearrangement joins TRBV2 to TRBJ1-2; D is unclear. CDR1 is SNHLY, CDR2 FYNNEI, per germline. Trimming removed 5 bases from V and 8 bases from J, with 6 bases in between. This CDR3 has 10 residues. Here the CDR3 DNA reads TGTGCCAGCAGTAACCGGGGCTACACCTTC. Its protein product is CASSNRGYTF.

This clone rates as medium-sized. Other nucleotide sequences from this sample produce the same CDR3. This sequence joins TRBV29-1 and TRBJ2-7; D might be TRBD2 (5 bases). The germline V gene has CDR1 SQVTM and CDR2 ANQGSEA. The V gene lost 1 base and the J gene lost 2 bases, with 18 bases spanning the gap. The CDR3 runs to 16 residues. As DNA, the CDR3 is TGCAGCGTTGAAGCCCCAGGATCCGGGGTAACCTACGAGCAGTACTTC. As protein: CSVEAPGSGVTYEQYF.

The V call is TRBV10-3, the J call TRBJ2-7; 7 bases align to TRBD1. The CDR3 totals 15 residues. The germline CDR1 and CDR2 sequences are ENHRY and SYGVKD. V lost 5 bases to trimming and J lost 3 bases; unmatched junction nucleotides: 10. The CDR3 spells CAISSPGQNRYEQYF. Written as DNA, the CDR3 is TGTGCCATCAGTAGTCCGGGACAGAACCGCTACGAGCAGTACTTC.

V gene TRBV29-1 combines with J gene TRBJ2-7; D ambiguous. Germline V gene data show CDR1 as SQVTM and CDR2 as ANQGSEA. CDR3 size: 11 residues. V shed 1 base and J shed 3 bases, with 4 bases lying between them. CDR3 coding DNA: TGCAGCGTTGAAGGAGACTACGAGCAGTACTTC. Amino acid sequence: CSVEGDYEQYF.

This clone was seen repeatedly, ten times or more. The genes are TRBV13 and TRBJ2-1; TRBD2 aligns across 8 bases. Germline-derived CDR1 and CDR2 are PRHDT and FYEKMQ (reference sequence). Trimming cost V 0 bases and J 9 bases; bases outside gene matches: 13. The CDR3 covers 17 residues. CDR3 nucleotides: TGTGCCAGCAGCTTAGGTAGTGGCTGGCGGGGGGAAACTGAGCAGTTCTTC. This encodes CASSLGSGWRGETEQFF.

Note on this clone: Other nucleotide sequences in the sample specify the same CDR3. J is TRBJ2-7 and V is TRBV4-3; 15 bases are a match to TRBD2. Germline trimming cut 3 bases from V and 5 bases from J; bases unmatched to any gene: 5. Germline lookup yields CDR1 LGHNA and CDR2 YSLEER. The length of the CDR3 is 16 residues. DNA of the CDR3: TGCGCCAGCAGCCAGGGACTAGCGGGAGGTCGGAACGAGCAGTACTTC. It specifies CASSQGLAGGRNEQYF.

The table lists this clone with a few counts. The chain links TRBV10-3 to TRBJ2-5, with a weak D call TRBD2 (5 bases). This CDR3 region has 13 residues. V was shortened by 4 bases and J by 5 bases, with 11 bases between the two germline ends. Germline CDR1 and CDR2: ENHRY and SYGVKD. The CDR3 DNA is TGTGCCATCAGTGCTGCCGGGGTTGAGACCCAGTACTTC. This sequence encodes CAISAAGVETQYF.

This clone turned up a few times. This sequence joins TRBV29-1 and TRBJ2-1, with 12 nucleotides matching TRBD2. The CDR3 length is 18 residues. The V segment lost 3 bases and the J segment 10 bases; nucleotides outside the gene matches: 19. Germline V lookup: CDR1 SQVTM, CDR2 ANQGSEA. The CDR3 protein is CSVDPDWASGRGWNEQFF. The CDR3 nucleotides read TGCAGCGTTGATCCCGATTGGGCTAGCGGGAGGGGGTGGAACGAGCAGTTCTTC.

The rearrangement links TRBV6-5 to TRBJ2-7, with D unresolved. Per germline, CDR1 MNHEY and CDR2 SVGAGI. The CDR3 has 12 amino acids. Trimming removed 8 bases from V and 0 bases from J, with 8 bases in between. CDR3 nucleotides: TGTGCCAGCGGTAAAGTCTCCTACGAGCAGTACTTC. Translating it yields CASGKVSYEQYF.

A few counts support this clone. This sequence joins TRBV6-6 and TRBJ1-2, with D perhaps TRBD1 (5 bases). Germline CDR1 MNHNY, CDR2 SVGAGI (reference sequence). The CDR3 extends over 14 amino acids. Deletions cut 6 bases from V and 4 bases from J, with 15 bases between. Here the CDR3 DNA reads TGTGCCAGCAGCCCCGGACCCGGGGGCTATGGCTACACCTTC. Protein product: CASSPGPGGYGYTF.

About this clone: The sample contains more than one DNA sequence encoding this CDR3. The V gene is TRBV9, the J gene TRBJ2-5, with D possibly being TRBD1 or TRBD2 (5 bases each). The CDR3 is 15 residues long. With 0 bases removed from V and 4 bases from J, the gap between germline ends came to 13 bases. Germline V lookup: CDR1 SGDLS, CDR2 YYNGEE. CDR3 in DNA: TGTGCCAGCAGCGTAGCGAGTGGGGGTAGAGAGACCCAGTACTTC. Translation: CASSVASGGRETQYF.

This clone was detected only a few times. V is TRBV30 and J is TRBJ1-1; D not resolved. V was clipped by 1 base and J by 7 bases, with 16 bases between them. Germline V gene data show CDR1 as GTSNPN and CDR2 as SVGIG (reference sequence). CDR3 size: 14 residues. The CDR3 region is CAWSAHQGSGEAFF. CDR3 DNA: TGTGCCTGGAGTGCCCACCAAGGGTCCGGTGAAGCTTTCTTT.

This clone showed up just once. The J gene is TRBJ1-3, the V gene TRBV6-5, with no clear D. CDR1 is MNHEY, CDR2 SVGAGI, per germline. The CDR3 is made up of 12 amino acids. Trimming shortened V by 8 bases and J by 0 bases, and 5 bases separated the two germline ends. This CDR3 is CASQSSGNTIYF. The CDR3 bases are TGTGCCAGCCAGTCCTCTGGAAACACCATATATTTT.

The genes are TRBV9 and TRBJ2-2, with TRBD2 matching over 7 bases. CDR1 SGDLS and CDR2 YYNGEE come from the germline V gene. V lost 3 bases to trimming and J lost 4 bases; unmatched junction nucleotides: 6. The CDR3 length is 15 residues. The CDR3 nucleotides are TGTGCCAGCAGCGAAGGGGTAGCGGGCACCGGGGAGCTGTTTTTT. Its translation: CASSEGVAGTGELFF.

This clone is a singleton in its sample. This chain links TRBV19 with TRBJ2-5; TRBD1 aligns across 7 bases. CDR1 is LNHDA, CDR2 SQIVND, per germline (reference sequence). The CDR3 loop spans 15 amino acids. Unmatched junction bases numbered 11, after V lost 5 bases and J lost 5 bases. CDR3 amino acids: CASSLQGQPPETQYF. DNA for the CDR3: TGTGCCAGTAGTCTCCAGGGACAGCCCCCGGAGACCCAGTACTTC.

This clone was detected a few times. V usage is TRBV7-2 and J usage is TRBJ1-5; D not certain. Looked up from germline, CDR1 is SGHTA and CDR2 is FQGNSA. This CDR3 contains 15 residues. Deletions cut 2 bases from V and 1 base from J, with 9 bases between. CDR3: CASSLNGESNQPQHF. The CDR3 DNA reads TGTGCCAGCAGCTTAAACGGAGAGAGCAATCAGCCCCAGCATTTT.

A few counts support this clone. This chain links TRBV30 with TRBJ1-1; no clear D gene. The CDR3 runs to 13 residues. V lost 0 bases, J lost 8 bases, and 13 bases lay in between. Looked up from germline, CDR1 is GTSNPN and CDR2 is SVGIG (reference sequence). The CDR3 region has the DNA TGTGCCTGGAGTGTACATATAAGGACGGAAGCTTTCTTT. Translated, it gives CAWSVHIRTEAFF.

V gene TRBV29-1 combines with J gene TRBJ2-3; D remains ambiguous. Germline CDR1 is SQVTM and CDR2 is ANQGSEA. Trimming took 6 bases from V and 0 from J, leaving 10 bases between them. CDR3 length: 13 amino acids. CDR3 nucleotides: TGCAGCGTCTGCAAGGTCAGCACAGATACGCAGTATTTT. It specifies CSVCKVSTDTQYF.

This chain links TRBV9 with TRBJ1-2; D is undetermined. The CDR3 is 12 amino acids. V lost 4 bases and J lost 9, with 13 bases in between. CDR1 SGDLS and CDR2 YYNGEE come from the germline V gene. The CDR3: CASSPRPTRYTF. The CDR3 bases are TGTGCCAGCAGCCCGCGACCGACACGCTACACCTTC.

Only a few counts were recorded for this clone. This chain joins TRBV30 and TRBJ1-1; D gene uncertain. Deletions cut 1 base from V and 1 base from J, with 10 bases between. Germline-derived CDR1 and CDR2 are GTSNPN and SVGIG (reference sequence). The CDR3 runs 14 residues. The CDR3 loop is CAWSGDHRNTEAFF. CDR3 in DNA: TGTGCCTGGAGTGGGGATCATCGGAACACTGAAGCTTTCTTT.

The gene calls are TRBV27 and TRBJ2-3, with 13 bases that match TRBD2. J lost 0 bases, V lost 7 bases, and 4 bases had no gene match. CDR1 is MNHEY, CDR2 SMNVEV, per germline (reference sequence). The CDR3 has 16 amino acids. CDR3 region: CASTLGLAGSTDTQYF. The CDR3, as DNA: TGTGCCAGCACCCTGGGACTAGCGGGGAGCACAGATACGCAGTATTTT.

This clone was observed a few times. V usage is TRBV11-2 and J usage is TRBJ2-7; 8 nucleotides match TRBD1. This CDR3 has 15 residues. With 0 bases clipped from V and 3 bases from J, the junction kept 4 bases outside the gene matches. The V gene's germline CDR1 is SGHAT and CDR2 FQNNGV. The CDR3 protein is CASSLDPGQVYEQYF. In DNA, the CDR3 is TGTGCCAGCAGCTTAGACCCGGGACAGGTCTACGAGCAGTACTTC.

This clone was recorded a few times. The chain joins TRBV7-9 to TRBJ1-1, with D uncertain. The CDR3 has 14 residues. Trimming pared 5 bases from V and 6 bases from J, leaving 16 bases between. Per the germline V gene, CDR1 is SEHNR and CDR2 is FQNEAQ (reference sequence). CDR3 DNA: TGTGCCAGCAGCCGGTCGTACTCGGACGCTGAAGCTTTCTTT. Translating it yields CASSRSYSDAEAFF.

V usage is TRBV6-1 and J usage is TRBJ2-5, with 7 bases matching TRBD1. In germline, CDR1 is MNHNS, CDR2 SASEGT. V shed 6 bases, J shed 4 bases, and the junction held 11 bases outside the gene matches. This CDR3 has 15 amino acids. This CDR3 reads CASRGTARGIETQYF. In nucleotides, the CDR3 is TGTGCCAGCAGGGGGACAGCTCGGGGTATAGAGACCCAGTACTTC.